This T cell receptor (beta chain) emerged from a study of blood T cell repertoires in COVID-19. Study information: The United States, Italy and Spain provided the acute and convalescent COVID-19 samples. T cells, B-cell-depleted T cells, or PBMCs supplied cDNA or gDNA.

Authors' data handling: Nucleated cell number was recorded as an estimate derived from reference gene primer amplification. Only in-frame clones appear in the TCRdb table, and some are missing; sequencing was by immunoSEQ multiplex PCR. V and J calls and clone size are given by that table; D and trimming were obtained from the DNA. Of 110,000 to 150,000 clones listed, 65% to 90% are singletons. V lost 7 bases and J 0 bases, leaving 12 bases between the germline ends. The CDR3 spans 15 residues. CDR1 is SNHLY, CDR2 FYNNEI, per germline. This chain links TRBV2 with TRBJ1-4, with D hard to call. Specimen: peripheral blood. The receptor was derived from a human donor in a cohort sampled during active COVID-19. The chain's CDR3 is CASNPRTSTNEKLFF. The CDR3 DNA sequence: TGTGCCAGCAATCCTCGGACTTCAACTAATGAAAAACTGTTTTTT.